This T cell receptor beta chain came from a study of T cell responses to AZD1222 COVID-19 vaccine. Profiling relied on immunoSEQ multiplex PCR, and the TCRdb table lists in-frame clones only, not all of them. This table has about 39,000 clones, roughly 91% appearing once. With V trimmed by 2 bases and J by 5 bases, 6 bases remained unmatched. The germline V gene has CDR1 ENHRY and CDR2 SYGVKD. This CDR3 has 15 amino acids. Note on this clone: What it binds is unknown.

General study findings and limits: Every sample of the repertoires postdated the peak T cell response. Most donors were white British, females outnumbered males, and clonal diversity was possibly underestimated. CD4 TCRs linked to vaccination spanned spike, dominating at 160-218 and 743-854.

The V gene is TRBV10-3, the J gene TRBJ1-2; 9 positions agree with TRBD1. The sequence came from an adult who received the AZD1222 COVID-19 vaccine. This specimen was peripheral blood, taken 28 days after the second AZD1222 dose. The CDR3 bases are TGTGCCATCAGTGAGGCAACCGGGACAGGGTATGGCTACACCTTC. This translates into CAISEATGTGYGYTF.